Presented here are 19 T cell receptor beta chains from one specimen sequenced in a study of blood T cell repertoires in COVID-19. Libraries were prepared by immunoSEQ multiplex PCR; TCRdb keeps only in-frame clonotypes and omits some of them. The profile shows approximately 330,000 clones, nearly 90% of them singletons. Sequencing was performed on PBMCs or T cells enriched from blood (not recorded which). The source of these receptors is a woman in her twenties or thirties who had recovered from COVID-19.

This chain links TRBV6-4 with TRBJ2-7; 10 bases match TRBD2. The CDR3 sequence is 16 residues long. The V gene end was trimmed by 3 bases and the J gene end by 1 base; junction bases not matched to a gene: 6. CDR1 is MRHNA and CDR2 is SNTAGT in the germline V gene. In DNA form, the CDR3 reads TGTGCCAGCAGTGATTTAGCGGGAGGTTTGTCCTACGAGCAGTACTTC. It yields the protein CASSDLAGGLSYEQYF.

The rearrangement joins TRBV6-5 to TRBJ1-6; D is unresolved. This CDR3 comprises 14 residues. Between the trimmed V and J ends, which lost 2 bases and 4 bases, there was a span of 6 bases. Germline lookup yields CDR1 MNHEY and CDR2 SVGAGI. CDR3 nucleotide sequence: TGTGCCAGCAGTTACGAGAGTTATAATTCACCCCTCCACTTT. Translation gives CASSYESYNSPLHF.

This clone came up a few times. The chain joins TRBV27 to TRBJ2-1; 11 bases fit TRBD2. This CDR3 is 15 amino acids long. V was pared by 2 bases and J by 4 bases, with 1 base of the junction left unmatched. From germline, CDR1 is MNHEY and CDR2 SMNVEV (reference sequence). CDR3 amino acids: CASSLRLAGYNEQFF. DNA for the CDR3: TGTGCCAGCAGTTTAAGACTAGCGGGGTACAATGAGCAGTTCTTC.

V usage is TRBV30 and J usage is TRBJ2-1; D not resolved. The V and J ends lost 5 bases and 5 bases respectively, with 10 bases between them. The CDR3 sequence is 12 residues long. From germline, CDR1 is GTSNPN and CDR2 SVGIG (reference sequence). This CDR3 is CAWWRGNNEQFF. The CDR3 DNA sequence: TGTGCCTGGTGGCGCGGTAACAATGAGCAGTTCTTC.

The CDR3 sequence: CASSILELALNQPQHF. CDR3 nucleotide sequence: TGTGCCAGTAGTATACTGGAGTTGGCTTTAAATCAGCCCCAGCATTTT. The chain carries TRBV19 and TRBJ1-5, with unresolved D. This CDR3 is 16 amino acids long. Germline-derived CDR1 and CDR2 are LNHDA and SQIVND (reference sequence). V was cut by 2 bases and J by 4 bases, with 15 bases left in between. Drawing the rest from reference TRBV19 and TRBJ1-5, the complete variable domain is DGGITQSPKYLFRKEGQNVTLSCEQNLNHDAMYWYRQDPGQGLRLIYYSQIVNDFQKGDIAEGYSVSREKKESFPLTVTSAQKNPTAFYLCASSILELALNQPQHFGDGTRLSIL.

In DNA, the CDR3 is TGTGCCACCAGCAGAGATTCGGGGGAGCAGTACTTC. Its protein product is CATSRDSGEQYF. The V and J genes are TRBV15 and TRBJ2-7, with TRBD2 as a possible D gene (5 bases). The CDR3 loop spans 12 amino acids. Germline CDR1 LNHNV, CDR2 YYDKDF (reference sequence). The V end was cut by 0 bases, the J end by 7 bases, with 7 bases between.

The chain uses TRBV19 and TRBJ1-2; 7 nucleotides align to TRBD1. CDR1 and CDR2 from the germline V gene are LNHDA and SQIVND (reference sequence). After removal of 7 bases from V and 0 bases from J, the junction contained 5 bases not matched to a gene. The CDR3 spans 14 residues. The CDR3 protein is CASNPGTANYGYTF. CDR3 DNA sequence: TGTGCCAGTAACCCAGGGACAGCTAACTATGGCTACACCTTC.

The chain is built from TRBV9 and TRBJ2-3; 7 bases map to TRBD2. Trimming at V came to 0 bases and at J to 7 bases, leaving 14 bases not matched to a gene. The germline V gene encodes CDR1 SGDLS and CDR2 YYNGEE. The CDR3 consists of 17 residues. The CDR3 DNA is TGTGCCAGCAGCGTAGAAACTGACCGGAGTAGCGGGCATACGCAGTATTTT. Its translation: CASSVETDRSSGHTQYF.

The chain combines TRBV10-3 with TRBJ1-2; weak D call: TRBD1 (6 bases). V was clipped by 2 bases and J by 6 bases, with 28 bases between them. From germline, CDR1 is ENHRY and CDR2 SYGVKD. There are 19 residues in the CDR3. The CDR3 coding sequence is TGTGCCATCAGTGAGGGTCGGAAGACAGGCCGGTTCCGTGTAGATGGCTACACCTTC. This codes for CAISEGRKTGRFRVDGYTF.

The chain employs TRBV14 and TRBJ2-2; a weak D match, TRBD2 (6 bases). CDR1 and CDR2 from the germline V gene are SGHDN and FVKESK. CDR3 length: 16 amino acids. V was shortened by 3 bases and J by 5 bases, with 16 bases between the two germline ends. The CDR3 sequence: CASSQNPGAITGELFF. As DNA, the CDR3 is TGTGCCAGCAGCCAGAACCCGGGAGCCATTACCGGGGAGCTGTTTTTT.

CDR3 bases: TGTGCCAGCAGGGGTACAGGGAATGAGCAGTTCTTC. This encodes CASRGTGNEQFF. V and J are TRBV11-1 and TRBJ2-1; possible D gene TRBD1, 6 bases. The length of the CDR3 is 12 residues. Germline V gene data show CDR1 as SGHAT and CDR2 as FQDESV (reference sequence). V lost 6 bases to trimming and J lost 7 bases, with 10 bases between them.

In DNA form, the CDR3 reads TGTGCCAGCAAATCCGTAGCGGTTCGTGGGACAGAACCGAACACCGGGGAGCTGTTTTTT. This translates into CASKSVAVRGTEPNTGELFF. The V gene is TRBV3-1 (or the pseudogene TRBV3-2), the J gene TRBJ2-2; tentatively, D is TRBD1 (7 bases). The germline gives CDR1 LGHDT, CDR2 YNNKEL (reference sequence). Between the trimmed V and J ends, which lost 7 bases and 0 bases, there was a span of 27 bases. The CDR3 covers 20 residues.

The chain combines TRBV9 with TRBJ1-1; D might be TRBD1 (6 bases). The ends were cut back, 4 bases at V and 1 base at J, with 8 bases in the middle. The germline CDR1 and CDR2 sequences are SGDLS and YYNGEE. The CDR3 runs 13 residues. CDR3 DNA: TGTGCCAGCAGCCAGGGACAGAACACTGAAGCTTTCTTT. This translates into CASSQGQNTEAFF.

This chain joins TRBV7-5 and TRBJ1-5; TRBD1 reflects the table's D call only, with no check against the DNA. TRBV7-5 is assigned pseudogene status. The CDR3 length is 18 residues. The CDR3 DNA reads TGTGCCAGAAGCCTGGACAGGGAATGGGAGGTTGGCAATCAGCCCCAGCATTTT. This encodes CARSLDREWEVGNQPQHF.

The CDR3 coding sequence is TGCAGTGCTAGTCGTCGGGACAGTAAGACGAACACTGAAGCTTTCTTT. This sequence encodes CSASRRDSKTNTEAFF. This chain uses TRBV20-1 with TRBJ1-1; the match to TRBD1 covers 7 bases. Germline trimming cut 3 bases from V and 1 base from J; bases unmatched to any gene: 11. The CDR3 spans 16 residues. In germline, CDR1 is DFQATT, CDR2 SNEGSKA (reference sequence).

The chain uses TRBV3-1 (or the pseudogene TRBV3-2) and TRBJ1-1, with D possibly matching TRBD1 (5 bases). Germline V gene lookup returns CDR1 LGHDT and CDR2 YNNKEL (reference sequence). This CDR3 is built from 14 residues. V gave up 4 bases and J gave up 5 bases, with 14 bases separating them. The CDR3 region is CASSRGDLRTEAFF. CDR3 DNA: TGTGCCAGCAGCCGGGGGGACTTGAGGACTGAAGCTTTCTTT.

The gene calls are TRBV5-1 and TRBJ2-1; 8 bases line up with TRBD1. Per germline, CDR1 SGHRS and CDR2 YFSETQ. V gave up 4 bases and J gave up 7 bases; unmatched junction bases: 7. There are 14 residues in the CDR3. The CDR3 sequence is CASSETGEINEQFF. The CDR3 nucleotides read TGCGCCAGCAGCGAGACAGGGGAAATAAATGAGCAGTTCTTC. The full variable domain, completed using reference TRBV5-1 and TRBJ2-1, is KAGVTQTPRYLIKTRGQQVTLSCSPISGHRSVSWYQQTPGQGLQFLFEYFSETQRNKGNFPGRFSGRQFSNSRSEMNVSTLELGDSALYLCASSETGEINEQFFGPGTRLTVL.

A single count supports this clone. The CDR3 is CASSLTPGQANEKLFF. In DNA form, the CDR3 reads TGTGCCAGCAGCTTAACCCCGGGACAGGCTAATGAAAAACTGTTTTTT. V usage is TRBV7-6 and J usage is TRBJ1-4, with 8 bases aligning to TRBD1. Per germline, CDR1 SGHVS and CDR2 FNYEAQ. V lost 2 bases and J lost 3; bases outside the gene matches: 5. The CDR3 extends over 16 amino acids. Variable domain in full (rest from reference TRBV7-6 and TRBJ1-4): GAGVSQSPRYKVTKRGQDVALRCDPISGHVSLYWYRQALGQGPEFLTYFNYEAQQDKSGLPNDRFSAERPEGSISTLTIQRTEQRDSAMYRCASSLTPGQANEKLFFGSGTQLSVL.

V usage is TRBV28 and J usage is TRBJ1-1; D gene ambiguous. V lost 2 bases and J lost 0, with 10 bases in between. Germline CDR1 and CDR2: MDHEN and SYDVKM. The CDR3 runs to 15 residues. CDR3 nucleotides: TGTGCCAGCAGTTTACTCACAAACATGAACACTGAAGCTTTCTTT. It yields the protein CASSLLTNMNTEAFF.